These 2 T cell receptor beta chains came from one sample sequenced in a study of blood T cell repertoires in COVID-19 (dated by TCRdb to 2018 to 2020). Preparation of the library involved the immunoSEQ multiplex PCR assay. TCRdb's version of the immuneACCESS table is confined to in-frame rearrangements and falls short of the full clone set. An unresolved V gene accounts for under half of the shortfall where checked; the remainder is of unknown origin. The sample yields fewer than 250,000 clones; approximately 81% were counted once. The ten largest clonotypes hold more than 9% of the sample. Sequenced: peripheral blood. These receptors were taken from an elderly woman with acute or convalescent COVID-19.

The rearrangement links TRBV11-2 to TRBJ2-2; 11 nucleotides align to TRBD2. The CDR3 covers 17 residues. CDR1 SGHAT and CDR2 FQNNGV come from the germline V gene. Losses at the gene ends were 3 bases for V and 0 bases for J; bases not matched to a gene: 3. The CDR3 protein is CASSFLAGGSNTGELFF. The CDR3 DNA reads as TGTGCCAGCAGCTTCCTAGCGGGAGGTTCGAACACCGGGGAGCTGTTTTTT.

The chain is built from TRBV18 and TRBJ2-5, with 7 bases fitting TRBD2. Trimming at V came to 3 bases and at J to 1 base, leaving 2 bases not matched to a gene. Germline CDR1 KGHSH, CDR2 LQKENI. The CDR3 sequence is 14 residues long. CDR3 coding DNA: TGTGCCAGCTCACCGCTAGCGGCCCAAGAGACCCAGTACTTC. Amino acids: CASSPLAAQETQYF.